A single sample is the source of the 11 T cell receptor beta chains below, sequenced in a study of T cell clonotyping in hematopoietic cell transplantation. Sequenced by immunoSEQ multiplex PCR; TCRdb stores in-frame clones only, minus some. The sample contains 27,000 or so clones, under 97% of which appear only once. The sequenced sample consisted of peripheral blood mononuclear cells. The origin of the receptors is a man over 45 in good health. Some clones in this sample may be carry-over from other donors' samples.

As regards this clone: This sample also contains other DNA sequences that code for the same CDR3. The V and J genes are TRBV30 and TRBJ2-5; TRBD2 matches 11 bases. V was clipped by 0 bases and J by 5 bases; unmatched bases: 11. This CDR3 is 17 amino acids long. Germline lookup yields CDR1 GTSNPN and CDR2 SVGIG (reference sequence). Here the CDR3 DNA reads TGTGCCTGGAGTGTAGGCTGGCTAGCGGGGGGCCAGGAGACCCAGTACTTC. Encoded protein: CAWSVGWLAGGQETQYF.

The chain employs TRBV5-6 and TRBJ1-1; the match to TRBD1 covers 7 bases. V shed 7 bases and J 1 base; nucleotides not matched to a gene: 4. CDR1 and CDR2 (germline): SGHDT, YYEEEE. The CDR3 totals 13 residues. The CDR3 region is CASLQGTNTEAFF. In DNA form, the CDR3 reads TGTGCCAGCTTACAGGGGACGAACACTGAAGCTTTCTTT.

This chain links TRBV5-5 with TRBJ1-1; D is ambiguous. CDR1 and CDR2 from the germline V gene are SGHKS and YYEKEE (reference sequence). The CDR3 is 13 residues long. Trimming shortened V by 0 bases and J by 1 base, and 4 bases separated the two germline ends. The CDR3 is CASSLDWNTEAFF. The CDR3 DNA follows: TGTGCCAGCAGCTTGGATTGGAACACTGAAGCTTTCTTT.

The chain is built from TRBV7-3 and TRBJ2-1; TRBD1 matches 8 bases. After removal of 4 bases from V and 9 bases from J, the junction contained 5 bases not matched to a gene. Per germline, CDR1 SGHTA and CDR2 FQGTGA. The CDR3 consists of 13 residues. This CDR3 is CASSSWTGPEQFF. CDR3 DNA: TGTGCCAGCAGCTCGTGGACAGGGCCTGAGCAGTTCTTC.

The chain employs TRBV6-6 and TRBJ1-5; D unclear. V lost 8 bases, J lost 2 bases, and 13 bases lay in between. The CDR3 is 14 amino acids. CDR1 and CDR2 (germline): MNHNY, SVGAGI (reference sequence). The CDR3 here is CASDEIFGNQPQHF. DNA of the CDR3: TGTGCCAGCGATGAGATTTTTGGCAATCAGCCCCAGCATTTT.

The chain joins TRBV4-2 to TRBJ2-2; either TRBD1 or TRBD2 may supply D (5 bases each). With 3 bases removed from V and 6 bases from J, the gap between germline ends came to 20 bases. The CDR3 has 17 residues. Looked up from germline, CDR1 is LGHNA and CDR2 is YNFKEQ. CDR3 in amino acids: CASSHTTYEGQSGELFF. CDR3 bases: TGTGCCAGCAGCCATACTACTTACGAGGGGCAGTCCGGGGAGCTGTTTTTT.

V is TRBV5-1 and J is TRBJ2-7; no reliable D call. Trimming shortened V by 1 base and J by 7 bases, and 6 bases separated the two germline ends. CDR3 length: 11 residues. Germline assignment: CDR1 SGHRS and CDR2 YFSETQ. The CDR3 sequence is CASSLSGEQYF. For the CDR3, the DNA is TGCGCCAGCAGCTTGTCTGGTGAGCAGTACTTC.

This chain uses TRBV11-2 with TRBJ2-5, with no clear D. CDR1 and CDR2 from the germline V gene are SGHAT and FQNNGV. V was pared by 3 bases and J by 1 base, with 9 bases between. CDR3 length: 14 amino acids. In DNA form, the CDR3 reads TGTGCCAGCAGCTTTACGACAAGCCAAGAGACCCAGTACTTC. It specifies CASSFTTSQETQYF.

This sequence joins TRBV9 and TRBJ2-5; a weak D match, TRBD2 (5 bases). CDR1 and CDR2 from the germline V gene are SGDLS and YYNGEE. V lost 0 bases and J 8 bases, leaving 20 bases between the germline ends. The CDR3 sequence is 16 residues long. The CDR3 nucleotides read TGTGCCAGCAGCGTAGGCGACGAGGGATCGGCAGGAACCCAGTACTTC. Translation: CASSVGDEGSAGTQYF.

This clone occurred once. V and J are TRBV2 and TRBJ1-1, with TRBD1 matching 7 bases. The CDR3 extends over 13 amino acids. CDR1 is SNHLY, CDR2 FYNNEI, per germline. V shed 2 bases and J 5 bases; nucleotides not matched to a gene: 2. CDR3 sequence: CASSETGATEAFF. Written as DNA, the CDR3 is TGTGCCAGCAGTGAAACAGGGGCAACTGAAGCTTTCTTT.

The chain carries TRBV5-1 and TRBJ1-3; D possibly corresponds to TRBD1 (5 bases). V was clipped by 0 bases and J by 0 bases, with 13 bases between them. The CDR3 is 17 residues long. Germline V CDR1 and CDR2: SGHRS, YFSETQ. CDR3 bases: TGCGCCAGCAGCTTGGGTAAAACAGGAAACTCTGGAAACACCATATATTTT. It translates to CASSLGKTGNSGNTIYF.